This section outlines one T cell receptor beta chain sequence together with its context. Its antigen is as yet unknown. The entry originates in a study of T cells expressing NK-cell markers. Study summary: Eight donors were sequenced, of whom seven were HCMV-seropositive, while the remaining one was HCMV-seronegative.

The CDR3 sequence is 16 residues long. TCR beta libraries carry UMIs added by 5'RACE template switching. Following a re-call of the 5' RACE reads, TCRdb has one entry per CDR3 protein and lacks DNA. In total, the table holds fewer than 550,000 distinct CDR3 sequences. Study-wide results and limits: The share of CD8+ T cells held by dominant NKG2C+ clonotypes was about 1.0-7.5% in six donors. Whether expanded NKG2C+ T cell clones recognized HCMV stayed uncertain.

Sequenced: blood T cells: a sorted CD56 or NKG2C T cell subset, CD4+ or CD8+ T cells, or bulk PBMC T cells (not recorded which). The chain couples TRBV12-3 or TRBV12-4 to TRBJ2-2; TCRdb selects TRBD1, and the lack of DNA leaves this call unchecked. The clonotype was recovered from a woman aged 45-65 years in good health. The CDR3 sequence is CATRPRQVISPGELFF.